Shown below are 20 T cell receptor beta chains from a single sample sequenced in a study of identical twins. TCRdb re-derived calls from the 5' RACE reads in MiXCR, one entry per CDR3 protein. This table holds 400,000 to 550,000 distinct CDR3 sequences, roughly an eighth found once. In addition, the sample was reused for a study of yellow fever vaccine responses in identical twins.

Sequenced material: CD4+ T cells sorted from blood. The receptors were sampled from a woman under 30 in good health.

The chain employs TRBV5-5 and TRBJ2-7; D ambiguous. The length of the CDR3 is 14 residues. The V end was cut by 4 bases, the J end by 0 bases, with 11 bases between. CDR1 and CDR2 (germline): SGHKS, YYEKEE (reference sequence). The CDR3, as DNA: TGTGCCAGCAGCACTGGCGCCGTCTCCTACGAGCAGTACTTC. This gives the protein CASSTGAVSYEQYF.

This chain links TRBV28 with TRBJ2-3; possible D gene TRBD1, 5 bases. Trimming took off 10 bases at V and 2 bases at J, with 13 bases between the two ends. This CDR3 contains 13 residues. The germline V gene has CDR1 MDHEN and CDR2 SYDVKM. In DNA, the CDR3 is TGTGCCACCCAGGGTTTACTCACAGATACGCAGTATTTT. Its translation is CATQGLLTDTQYF.

This clonotype was detected a few times. The chain couples TRBV5-1 to TRBJ2-1; TRBD2 aligns across 7 bases. The V and J ends lost 0 bases and 10 bases, in that order; junction bases with no gene match: 4. The CDR3 has 13 residues. Per germline, CDR1 SGHRS and CDR2 YFSETQ. The CDR3: CASSLVGREEQFF. CDR3 DNA sequence: TGCGCCAGCAGCTTGGTTGGGAGGGAGGAGCAGTTCTTC.

The table lists this clonotype with many counts. The rearrangement joins TRBV12-3 or TRBV12-4 to TRBJ2-7, with D unclear. The CDR3 loop spans 15 amino acids. The V gene lost 5 bases and the J gene lost 0 bases, with 14 bases spanning the gap. As DNA, the CDR3 is TGTGCCAGCAGTCCCGATTGGGCAAGCTCCTACGAGCAGTACTTC. It codes for CASSPDWASSYEQYF.

The rearrangement uses TRBV20-1 and TRBJ2-7; 8 nucleotides line up with TRBD2. Trimming at V came to 3 bases and at J to 4 bases, leaving 2 bases not matched to a gene. Germline V CDR1 and CDR2: DFQATT, SNEGSKA (reference sequence). The CDR3 extends over 12 amino acids. This CDR3 reads CSASKREYEQYF. The CDR3 bases are TGCAGTGCTAGCAAGCGGGAGTACGAGCAGTACTTC.

This clonotype turned up a few times. This CDR3 reads CASAGSYNEQFF. CDR3 coding DNA: TGTGCCAGCGCAGGGTCCTACAATGAGCAGTTCTTC. The rearrangement joins TRBV6-5 to TRBJ2-1; possibly TRBD1 for D (5 bases). CDR1 is MNHEY and CDR2 is SVGAGI in the germline V gene. The V gene lost 8 bases and the J gene lost 1 base, with 6 bases spanning the gap. The CDR3 sequence is 12 residues long.

The chain joins TRBV7-3 to TRBJ2-1, with 7 bases aligning to TRBD1. After removal of 5 bases from V and 9 bases from J, the junction contained 13 bases not matched to a gene. CDR3 length equals 15 residues. The germline gives CDR1 SGHTA, CDR2 FQGTGA. DNA of the CDR3: TGTGCCAGCAGCGTAGGGACCCTAGGGGGCACTGAGCAGTTCTTC. It is translated as CASSVGTLGGTEQFF. The variable domain in full, completed from reference TRBV7-3 and TRBJ2-1, reads GAGVSQTPSNKVTEKGKYVELRCDPISGHTALYWYRQSLGQGPEFLIYFQGTGAADDSGLPNDRFFAVRPEGSVSTLKIQRTERGDSAVYLCASSVGTLGGTEQFFGPGTRLTVL.

The table lists this clonotype with many counts. The J gene is TRBJ1-1, the V gene TRBV3-1; 8 nucleotides align to TRBD1. Germline assignment: CDR1 LGHDT and CDR2 YNNKEL (reference sequence). CDR3 length equals 15 residues. The V and J ends lost 4 bases and 1 base, in that order; junction bases with no gene match: 5. The DNA of the CDR3 is TGTGCCAGCAGCCCGGACAGGGTCAGGAACACTGAAGCTTTCTTT. It codes for CASSPDRVRNTEAFF.

The sample holds a few counts of this clonotype. The chain recombines TRBV6-1 with TRBJ2-7; TRBD1 aligns across 7 bases. V was pared by 5 bases and J by 3 bases, with 7 bases of the junction left unmatched. CDR1 is MNHNS and CDR2 is SASEGT in the germline V gene. The CDR3 spans 14 residues. Here the CDR3 DNA reads TGTGCCAGCAGTAAACAGGGGATTAACTACGAGCAGTACTTC. Translating gives CASSKQGINYEQYF.

This clonotype was seen only a few times. V usage is TRBV6-1 and J usage is TRBJ2-1; 9 bases are shared with TRBD1. V shed 5 bases, J shed 7 bases, and the junction held 18 bases outside the gene matches. Germline loops: CDR1 MNHNS, CDR2 SASEGT. CDR3 size: 18 residues. CDR3 amino acids: CASSPPAPGTGMRNEQFF. CDR3 bases: TGTGCCAGCAGTCCACCAGCCCCGGGGACAGGGATGAGAAATGAGCAGTTCTTC.

This clonotype was observed a few times. The chain has TRBV12-3 or TRBV12-4 and TRBJ2-3, with 11 bases identical to TRBD2. V shed 8 bases, J shed 6 bases, and the junction held 16 bases outside the gene matches. The CDR3 is made up of 17 amino acids. The CDR3 region is CASLRRSLAGGGDTQYF. CDR3 bases: TGTGCCAGCCTCAGGCGGTCTCTAGCGGGGGGAGGGGATACGCAGTATTTT.

The chain joins TRBV4-2 to TRBJ2-1; 9 bases are shared with TRBD2. V gave up 4 bases and J gave up 4 bases; unmatched junction bases: 20. CDR3 length: 20 amino acids. Germline V CDR1 and CDR2: LGHNA, YNFKEQ. The CDR3 coding sequence is TGTGCCAGCAGCCCTCTACTCCTAGCGGGAAGTGGGGCTGGGTACAATGAGCAGTTCTTC. Its protein is CASSPLLLAGSGAGYNEQFF.

This clonotype was recorded many times. The chain has TRBV7-2 and TRBJ1-1; D perhaps matches TRBD1 (5 bases). V lost 5 bases and J lost 1, with 8 bases in between. The CDR3 spans 13 residues. CDR1 and CDR2 (germline): SGHTA, FQGNSA. The CDR3 DNA sequence: TGTGCCAGCAGCGCACAGGAGAACACTGAAGCTTTCTTT. This sequence encodes CASSAQENTEAFF.

The chain is built from TRBV9 and TRBJ2-7; D ambiguous. CDR1 is SGDLS, CDR2 YYNGEE, per germline. The CDR3 is 13 amino acids. The germline V and J ends were trimmed by 2 bases and 3 bases, with 9 bases remaining between them. The CDR3 loop reads CASSVRPGYEQYF. The CDR3 DNA reads TGTGCCAGCAGCGTCAGGCCGGGCTACGAGCAGTACTTC.

The table lists this clonotype with a few counts. V and J are TRBV20-1 and TRBJ2-7; possible D gene TRBD1, 6 bases. V lost 2 bases to trimming and J lost 0 bases, with 11 bases between them. Germline CDR1 reads DFQATT; CDR2 reads SNEGSKA (reference sequence). The CDR3 is 14 amino acids. Here the CDR3 DNA reads TGCAGTGCTAGAATGACAGGTAACTCCTACGAGCAGTACTTC. Its translation is CSARMTGNSYEQYF.

This clonotype was seen once. This chain joins TRBV18 and TRBJ1-4, with unresolved D. The ends were cut back, 3 bases at V and 4 bases at J, with 15 bases in the middle. The CDR3 covers 16 residues. Germline V gene sequence: CDR1 KGHSH, CDR2 LQKENI. As DNA, the CDR3 is TGTGCCAGCTCACCCATGCAAGGATACGTTAATGAAAAACTGTTTTTT. As protein: CASSPMQGYVNEKLFF.

The V and J genes are TRBV4-3 and TRBJ2-5; perhaps TRBD2 as D (6 bases). Trimming removed 3 bases at V and 2 bases at J, with 13 bases between. CDR3 length: 15 amino acids. Germline V CDR1 and CDR2: LGHNA, YSLEER. CDR3 nucleotide sequence: TGCGCCAGCAGCCAGGGGATAGGACTACAAGAGACCCAGTACTTC. Its protein product is CASSQGIGLQETQYF.

V usage is TRBV5-6 and J usage is TRBJ1-5, with 9 bases aligning to TRBD1. Germline V CDR1 and CDR2: SGHDT, YYEEEE. The CDR3 spans 16 residues. V was clipped by 2 bases and J by 0 bases; unmatched bases: 3. CDR3 protein: CASSLTGGYSNQPQHF. In DNA form, the CDR3 reads TGTGCCAGCAGCTTAACAGGGGGCTATAGCAATCAGCCCCAGCATTTT.

The chain uses TRBV20-1 and TRBJ2-5; 8 bases fit TRBD2. This CDR3 is built from 12 residues. V dropped 0 bases and J dropped 12; count of bases not matched to a gene: 6. Germline CDR1 is DFQATT and CDR2 is SNEGSKA (reference sequence). The CDR3: CSARDQTSEKYF. In nucleotides, the CDR3 is TGCAGTGCTAGAGACCAGACTAGCGAGAAGTACTTC.

There are a few counts of this clonotype. A read error is likely, as this CDR3 ends without the conserved phenylalanine or tryptophan. The DNA is omitted, as the CDR3 cannot be located on it reliably, and the CDR3 follows TCRdb's listing. The gene calls are TRBV29-1 and TRBJ2-5; the table calls TRBD2, which could not be checked here. Per germline, CDR1 SQVTM and CDR2 ANQGSEA. Both ends counted, the CDR3 spans 11 residues. The CDR3 loop is CSVGDFAGTRL.